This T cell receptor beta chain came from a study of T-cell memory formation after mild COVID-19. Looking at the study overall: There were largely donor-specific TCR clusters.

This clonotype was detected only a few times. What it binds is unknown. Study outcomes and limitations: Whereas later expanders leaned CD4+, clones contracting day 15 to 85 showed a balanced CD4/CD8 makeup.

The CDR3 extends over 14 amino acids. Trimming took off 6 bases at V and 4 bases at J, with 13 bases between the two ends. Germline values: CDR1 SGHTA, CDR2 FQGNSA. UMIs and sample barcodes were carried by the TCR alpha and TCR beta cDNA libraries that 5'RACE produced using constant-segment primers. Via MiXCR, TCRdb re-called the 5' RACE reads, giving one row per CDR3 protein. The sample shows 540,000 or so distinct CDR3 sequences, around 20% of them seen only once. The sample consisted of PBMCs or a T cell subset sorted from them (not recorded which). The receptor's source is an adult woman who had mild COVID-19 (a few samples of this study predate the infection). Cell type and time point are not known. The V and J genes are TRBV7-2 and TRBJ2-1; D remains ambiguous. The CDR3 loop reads CASRAALIYNEQFF. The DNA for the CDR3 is TGTGCCAGCAGGGCCGCACTTATATACAATGAGCAGTTCTTC.